A single TCR beta chain is shown here with its context. No antigen is known for it. This CDR3 is built from 17 residues. Looked up from germline, CDR1 is MDHEN and CDR2 is SYDVKM. Trimming removed 1 base at V and 1 base at J, with 14 bases between. Both TRBC1 and TRBC2 were covered by a beta constant-region primer of two equimolar oligonucleotides. Ligated cDNA was amplified by four rounds of PCR with nested alpha and beta constant-region primers and SP2. TCRdb used MiXCR to reprocess the UMI-ligation and nested PCR reads, holding one entry per CDR3 protein. The sample records 140,000 to 150,000 distinct CDR3 sequences, about 20% being singletons. This sample is drawn from a study of naive and memory T cell subsets. Study conclusions and caveats: Naive repertoires, especially CD8, held a few larger clonotypes, possibly memory cells re-expressing CD45RA.

The J gene is TRBJ2-1, the V gene TRBV28, with D perhaps assigned TRBD1 or TRBD2 (5 bases each). The source of this sequence is a human donor in good health. Sequencing was carried out using naive CD4+ T cells from blood. CDR3 in amino acids: CASSLLAGTPSYNEQFF. For the CDR3, the DNA is TGTGCCAGCAGTTTATTGGCCGGGACCCCATCCTACAATGAGCAGTTCTTC.